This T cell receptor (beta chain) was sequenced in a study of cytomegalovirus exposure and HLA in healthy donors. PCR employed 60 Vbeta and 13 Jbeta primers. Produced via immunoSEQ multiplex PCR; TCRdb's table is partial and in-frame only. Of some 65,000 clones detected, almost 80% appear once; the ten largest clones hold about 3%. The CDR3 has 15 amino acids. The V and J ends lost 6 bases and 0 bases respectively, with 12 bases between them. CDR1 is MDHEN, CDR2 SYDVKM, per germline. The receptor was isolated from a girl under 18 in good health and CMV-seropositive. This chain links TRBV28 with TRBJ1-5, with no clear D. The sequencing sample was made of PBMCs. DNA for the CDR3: TGTGCCAGCAGCCGGAACAGTTATAGCAATCAGCCCCAGCATTTT. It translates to CASSRNSYSNQPQHF.